This T cell receptor (beta chain) was retrieved from a study of OX40 agonist ivuxolimab in advanced cancers. In the study overall: Therapy given before enrollment (anti-PD-1, anti-PD-L1 or anti-CTLA-4) was allowed, and roughly 42% had some. Three individuals attained partial responses, comprising one hepatocellular carcinoma case and two cutaneous melanoma cases.

Only in-frame clones appear in the TCRdb table, and some are missing; sequencing was by immunoSEQ multiplex PCR. The sample records some 55,000 clones, 79% being singletons. With respect to this clone: Its antigen remains unknown.

V was pared by 10 bases and J by 8 bases, with 17 bases between. This CDR3 has 12 amino acids. Germline values: CDR1 MDHEN, CDR2 SYDVKM. Study-wide findings and caveats: CD8+ T cells averaged more expanded clones than CD4+.

The V and J genes are TRBV28 and TRBJ1-2, with TRBD1 as a possible D gene (6 bases). Source: CD4+ or CD8+ T cells sorted from blood, taken in a trial of the OX40 agonist ivuxolimab. The clonotype was recovered from an adult with an advanced solid tumor such as melanoma, head and neck, liver or kidney cancer. CDR3 DNA sequence: TGTGCCACCACGGTGGGGGCGCGGGGCTACACCTTC. Translated: CATTVGARGYTF.